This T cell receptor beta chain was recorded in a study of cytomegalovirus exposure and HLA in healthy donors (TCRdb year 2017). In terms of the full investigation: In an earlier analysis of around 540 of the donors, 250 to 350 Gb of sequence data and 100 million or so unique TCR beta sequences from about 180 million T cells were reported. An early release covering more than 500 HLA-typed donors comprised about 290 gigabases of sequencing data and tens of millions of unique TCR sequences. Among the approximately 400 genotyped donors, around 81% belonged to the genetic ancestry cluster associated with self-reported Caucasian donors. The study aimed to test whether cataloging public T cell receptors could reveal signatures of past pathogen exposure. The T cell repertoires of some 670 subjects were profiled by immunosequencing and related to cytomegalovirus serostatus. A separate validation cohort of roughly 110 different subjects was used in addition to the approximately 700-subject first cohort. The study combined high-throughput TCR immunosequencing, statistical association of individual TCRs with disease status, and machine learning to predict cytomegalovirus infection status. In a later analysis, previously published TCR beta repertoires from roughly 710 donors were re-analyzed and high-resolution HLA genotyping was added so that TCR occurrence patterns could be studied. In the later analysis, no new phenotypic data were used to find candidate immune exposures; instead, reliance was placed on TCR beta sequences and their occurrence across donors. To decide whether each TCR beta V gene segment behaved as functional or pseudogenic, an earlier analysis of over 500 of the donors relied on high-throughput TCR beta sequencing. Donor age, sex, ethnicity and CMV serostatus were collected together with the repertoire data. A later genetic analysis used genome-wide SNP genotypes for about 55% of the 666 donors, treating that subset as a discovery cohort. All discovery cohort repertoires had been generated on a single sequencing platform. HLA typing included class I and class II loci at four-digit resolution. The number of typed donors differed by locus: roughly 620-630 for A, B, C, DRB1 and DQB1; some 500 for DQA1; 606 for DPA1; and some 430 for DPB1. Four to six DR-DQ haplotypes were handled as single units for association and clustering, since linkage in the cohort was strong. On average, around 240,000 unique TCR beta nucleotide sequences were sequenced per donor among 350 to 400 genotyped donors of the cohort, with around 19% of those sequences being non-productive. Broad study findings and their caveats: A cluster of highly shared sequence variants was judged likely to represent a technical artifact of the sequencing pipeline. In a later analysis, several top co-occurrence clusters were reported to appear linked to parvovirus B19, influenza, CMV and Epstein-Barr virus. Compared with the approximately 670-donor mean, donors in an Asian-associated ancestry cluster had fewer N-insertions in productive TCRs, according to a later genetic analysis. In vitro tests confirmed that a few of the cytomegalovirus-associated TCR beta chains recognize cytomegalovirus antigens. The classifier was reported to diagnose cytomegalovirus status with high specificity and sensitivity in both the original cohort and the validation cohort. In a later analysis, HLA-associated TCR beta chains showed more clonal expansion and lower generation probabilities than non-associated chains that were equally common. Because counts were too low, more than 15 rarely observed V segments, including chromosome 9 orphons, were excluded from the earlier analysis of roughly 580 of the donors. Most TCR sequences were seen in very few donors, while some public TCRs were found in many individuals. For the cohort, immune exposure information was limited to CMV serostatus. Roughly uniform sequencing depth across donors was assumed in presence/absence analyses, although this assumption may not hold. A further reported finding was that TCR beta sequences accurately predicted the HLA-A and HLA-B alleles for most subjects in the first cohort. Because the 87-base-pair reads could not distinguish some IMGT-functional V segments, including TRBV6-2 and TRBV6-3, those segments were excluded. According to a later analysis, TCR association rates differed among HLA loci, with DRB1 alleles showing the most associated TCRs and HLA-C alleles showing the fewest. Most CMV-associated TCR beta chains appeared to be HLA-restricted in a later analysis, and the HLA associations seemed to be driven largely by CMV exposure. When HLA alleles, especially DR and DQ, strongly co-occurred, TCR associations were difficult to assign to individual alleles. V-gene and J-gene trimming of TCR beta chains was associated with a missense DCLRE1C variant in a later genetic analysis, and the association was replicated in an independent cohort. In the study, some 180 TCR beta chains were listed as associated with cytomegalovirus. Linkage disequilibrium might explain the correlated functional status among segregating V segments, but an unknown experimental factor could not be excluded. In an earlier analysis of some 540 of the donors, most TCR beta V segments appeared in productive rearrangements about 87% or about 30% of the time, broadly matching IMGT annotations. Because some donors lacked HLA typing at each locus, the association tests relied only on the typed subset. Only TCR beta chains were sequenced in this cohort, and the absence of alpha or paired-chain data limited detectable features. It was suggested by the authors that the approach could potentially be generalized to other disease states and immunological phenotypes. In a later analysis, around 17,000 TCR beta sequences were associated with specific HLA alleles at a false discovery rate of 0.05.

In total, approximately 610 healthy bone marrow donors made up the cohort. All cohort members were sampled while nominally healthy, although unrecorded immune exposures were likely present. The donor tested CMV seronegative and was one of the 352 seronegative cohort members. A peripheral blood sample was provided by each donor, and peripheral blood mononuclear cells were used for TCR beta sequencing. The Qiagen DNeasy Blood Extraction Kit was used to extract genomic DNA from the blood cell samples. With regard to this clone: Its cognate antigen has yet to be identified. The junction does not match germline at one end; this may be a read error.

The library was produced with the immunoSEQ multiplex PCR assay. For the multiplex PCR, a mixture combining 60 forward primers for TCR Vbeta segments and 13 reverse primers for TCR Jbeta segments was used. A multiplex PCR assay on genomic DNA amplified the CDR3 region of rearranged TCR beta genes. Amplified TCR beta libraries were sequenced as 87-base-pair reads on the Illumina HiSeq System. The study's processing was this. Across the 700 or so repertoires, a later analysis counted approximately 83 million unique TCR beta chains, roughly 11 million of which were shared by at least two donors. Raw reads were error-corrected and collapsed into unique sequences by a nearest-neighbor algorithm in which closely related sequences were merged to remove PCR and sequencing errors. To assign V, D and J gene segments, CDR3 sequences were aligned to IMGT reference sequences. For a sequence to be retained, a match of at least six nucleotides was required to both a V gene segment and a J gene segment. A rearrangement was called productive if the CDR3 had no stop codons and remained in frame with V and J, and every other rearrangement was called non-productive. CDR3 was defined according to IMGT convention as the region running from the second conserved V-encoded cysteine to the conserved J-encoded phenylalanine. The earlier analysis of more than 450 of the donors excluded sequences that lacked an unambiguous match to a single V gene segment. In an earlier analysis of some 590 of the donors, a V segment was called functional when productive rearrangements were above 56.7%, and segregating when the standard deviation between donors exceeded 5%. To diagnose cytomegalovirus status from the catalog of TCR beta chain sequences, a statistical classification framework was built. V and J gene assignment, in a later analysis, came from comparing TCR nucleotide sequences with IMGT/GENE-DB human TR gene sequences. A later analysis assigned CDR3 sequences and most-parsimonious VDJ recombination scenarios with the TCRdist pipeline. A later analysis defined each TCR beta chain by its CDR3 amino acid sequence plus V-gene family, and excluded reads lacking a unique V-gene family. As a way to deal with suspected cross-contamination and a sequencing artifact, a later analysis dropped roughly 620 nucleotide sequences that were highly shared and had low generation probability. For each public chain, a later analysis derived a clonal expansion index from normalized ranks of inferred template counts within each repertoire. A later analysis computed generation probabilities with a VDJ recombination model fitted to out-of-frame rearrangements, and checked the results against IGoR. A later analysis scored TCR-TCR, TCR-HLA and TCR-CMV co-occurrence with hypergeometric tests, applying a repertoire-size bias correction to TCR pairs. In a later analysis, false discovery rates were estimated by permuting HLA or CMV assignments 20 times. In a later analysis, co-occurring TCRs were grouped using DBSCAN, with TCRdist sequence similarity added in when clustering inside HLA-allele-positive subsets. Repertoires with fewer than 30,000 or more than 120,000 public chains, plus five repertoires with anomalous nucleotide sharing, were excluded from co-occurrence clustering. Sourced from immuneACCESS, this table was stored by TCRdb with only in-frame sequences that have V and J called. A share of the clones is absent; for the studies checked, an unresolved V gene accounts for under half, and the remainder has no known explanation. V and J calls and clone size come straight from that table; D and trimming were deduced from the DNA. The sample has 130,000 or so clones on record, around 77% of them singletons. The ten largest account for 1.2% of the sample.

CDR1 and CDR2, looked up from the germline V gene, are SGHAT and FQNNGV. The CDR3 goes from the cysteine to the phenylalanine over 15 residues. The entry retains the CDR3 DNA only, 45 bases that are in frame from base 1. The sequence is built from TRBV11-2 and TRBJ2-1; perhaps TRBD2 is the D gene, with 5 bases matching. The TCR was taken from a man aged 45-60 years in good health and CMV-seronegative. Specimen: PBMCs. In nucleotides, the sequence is TGTGCCAGCAGCATAGAGCGGAGCTCCTACAATGAGCAGTTCTTC. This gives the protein CASSIERSSYNEQFF.